Below, 27 T cell receptor beta chains from the same sample are listed, as sequenced in a study of OX40 agonist ivuxolimab in advanced cancers. Profiling relied on immunoSEQ multiplex PCR, and the TCRdb table lists in-frame clones only, not all of them. The table includes tens of thousands of clones, over 90% detected once. The sequenced sample was CD4+ or CD8+ T cells sorted from blood, obtained in a trial of the OX40 agonist ivuxolimab. All receptors come from an adult with an advanced solid tumor such as melanoma, head and neck, liver or kidney cancer.

The gene calls are TRBV9 and TRBJ1-2, with D possibly being TRBD1 (6 bases). CDR3 length: 14 residues. Trimming left V 4 bases short and J 3 bases short, with 13 bases between. The germline V gene encodes CDR1 SGDLS and CDR2 YYNGEE. The CDR3 nucleotides read TGTGCCAGCAGCCCTTGGGGGGCGGACTATGGCTACACCTTC. Residues: CASSPWGADYGYTF.

This clone was seen more than once but under ten times. The chain has TRBV6-5 and TRBJ2-6, with D perhaps matching TRBD2 (5 bases). V was cut by 8 bases and J by 0 bases, with 5 bases left in between. CDR1 is MNHEY and CDR2 is SVGAGI in the germline V gene. The CDR3 is 13 residues long. The CDR3 here is CASRDSGANVLTF. The CDR3 DNA is TGTGCCAGCCGGGACTCTGGGGCCAACGTCCTGACTTTC.

This clone has just a few counts. It is unclear where the CDR3 begins or ends on the DNA, so no DNA is shown, and the CDR3 is as TCRdb lists it. The CDR3 loop reads CASSLFGPEAFF. The chain combines TRBV18 with TRBJ1-1. Germline lookup yields CDR1 KGHSH and CDR2 LQKENI. The CDR3 is 12 amino acids in total, end residues counted.

V and J are TRBV5-1 and TRBJ2-2, with D perhaps matching TRBD1 (5 bases). CDR1 SGHRS and CDR2 YFSETQ come from the germline V gene. V was cut by 4 bases and J by 5 bases, with 15 bases left in between. The CDR3 totals 15 residues. As DNA, the CDR3 is TGCGCCAGCAGCCCCTGGGGCGAGGTTACCGGGGAGCTGTTTTTT. Translation: CASSPWGEVTGELFF.

The CDR3 DNA reads TGTGCCAGCAGCTTAGATCAGGCGGGCCGAAGGACAGATACGCAGTATTTT. Translated: CASSLDQAGRRTDTQYF. The gene calls are TRBV11-2 and TRBJ2-3, with TRBD2 as a possible D gene (5 bases). The V gene lost 0 bases and the J gene lost 3 bases, with 16 bases spanning the gap. Per the germline V gene, CDR1 is SGHAT and CDR2 is FQNNGV. The CDR3 has 17 amino acids.

Points on this clone: At the DNA level, this CDR3 is encoded by other sequences in the same sample as well. This chain uses TRBV6-1 with TRBJ1-5; the D gene is possibly TRBD1 (5 bases). The CDR3 sequence is 15 residues long. Trimming took 5 bases from V and 3 from J, leaving 14 bases between them. Germline CDR1 MNHNS, CDR2 SASEGT. The CDR3 loop reads CASSLEGQPNQPQHF. DNA for the CDR3: TGTGCCAGCAGTTTGGAAGGACAACCCAATCAGCCCCAGCATTTT.

The chain joins TRBV18 to TRBJ1-2, with 7 bases that match TRBD1. The CDR3 consists of 17 residues. CDR1 is KGHSH and CDR2 is LQKENI in the germline V gene. The ends lost 3 bases at V and 4 bases at J; junction bases unmatched: 14. CDR3 DNA: TGTGCCAGCTCACCTATACACGACAGGGTGAATGCCTATGGCTACACCTTC. This translates into CASSPIHDRVNAYGYTF.

The V gene is TRBV7-9, the J gene TRBJ1-1; no reliable D call. CDR3 size: 13 residues. The germline CDR1 and CDR2 sequences are SEHNR and FQNEAQ (reference sequence). Deletions cut 3 bases from V and 0 bases from J, with 5 bases between. The CDR3 spells CASSFNMNTEAFF. CDR3 nucleotides: TGTGCCAGCAGCTTTAATATGAACACTGAAGCTTTCTTT.

V is TRBV7-2 and J is TRBJ1-2, with TRBD1 matching over 9 bases. Germline V CDR1 and CDR2: SGHTA, FQGNSA. V trimming: 5 bases; J trimming: 4 bases; junction bases outside the gene matches: 5. The CDR3 length is 14 residues. The CDR3 region has the DNA TGTGCCAGCAGCGTTACAGGGGGCGGCTATGGCTACACCTTC. Translating it yields CASSVTGGGYGYTF. The whole variable domain, remainder taken from reference TRBV7-2 and TRBJ1-2, is GAGVSQSPSNKVTEKGKDVELRCDPISGHTALYWYRQSLGQGLEFLIYFQGNSAPDKSGLPSDRFSAERTGGSVSTLTIQRTQQEDSAVYLCASSVTGGGYGYTFGSGTRLTVV.

A few counts support this clone. The chain recombines TRBV25-1 with TRBJ1-5, with TRBD1 matching 7 bases. The CDR3 is 13 residues long. The J segment lost 2 bases and the V segment lost 6 bases, leaving 1 base of the junction unmatched. Germline V gene lookup returns CDR1 MGHDK and CDR2 SYGVNS. CDR3 coding DNA: TGTGCCAGCAGCGGACAGGGCAATCAGCCCCAGCATTTT. Translation: CASSGQGNQPQHF. The full variable domain, in which reference TRBV25-1 and TRBJ1-5 provide the parts outside the CDR3, is EADIYQTPRYLVIGTGKKITLECSQTMGHDKMYWYQQDPGMELHLIHYSYGVNSTEKGDLSSESTVSRIRTEHFPLTLESARPSHTSQYLCASSGQGNQPQHFGDGTRLSIL.

This chain uses TRBV29-1 with TRBJ2-7; tentatively, D is TRBD2 (6 bases). Germline V gene lookup returns CDR1 SQVTM and CDR2 ANQGSEA. The CDR3 length is 13 residues. Trimming removed 4 bases from V and 5 bases from J, with 15 bases in between. This chain's CDR3 is CSVVRGIGNEQYF. Written as DNA, the CDR3 is TGCAGCGTTGTTCGGGGGATTGGGAACGAGCAGTACTTC.

The J gene is TRBJ1-2, the V gene TRBV5-1; TRBD1 matches at 8 bases. J lost 7 bases, V lost 4 bases, and 15 bases had no gene match. The CDR3 sequence is 16 residues long. Germline V lookup: CDR1 SGHRS, CDR2 YFSETQ. The CDR3 is CASSPGARGRSSGYTF. The CDR3 nucleotides are TGCGCCAGCAGCCCTGGCGCCAGGGGGCGTTCAAGTGGCTACACCTTC.

The chain combines TRBV5-1 with TRBJ2-1; D may be TRBD1 (6 bases). This CDR3 has 15 amino acids. The germline V and J ends were trimmed by 4 bases and 1 base, with 12 bases remaining between them. Germline lookup yields CDR1 SGHRS and CDR2 YFSETQ. CDR3 bases: TGCGCCAGCAGCGTAGGGACAAAATCCTACAATGAGCAGTTCTTC. Its translation is CASSVGTKSYNEQFF.

The gene calls are TRBV9 and TRBJ2-3; perhaps TRBD2 as D (7 bases). The CDR3 runs 16 residues. The V end lost 0 bases, the J end lost 2 bases, and 13 bases lay between the germline ends. Looked up from germline, CDR1 is SGDLS and CDR2 is YYNGEE. CDR3 sequence reads: CASSVAGGLATDTQYF. CDR3 coding DNA: TGTGCCAGCAGCGTAGCCGGGGGGCTGGCCACAGATACGCAGTATTTT.

This sequence joins TRBV7-2 and TRBJ2-6; D is unresolved. V lost 3 bases and J lost 4, with 10 bases in between. Germline V lookup: CDR1 SGHTA, CDR2 FQGNSA. CDR3 length: 15 residues. The CDR3 nucleotides are TGTGCCAGCAGCTTTTGGAAATCCGGGGCCAACGTCCTGACTTTC. This gives the protein CASSFWKSGANVLTF.

The chain couples TRBV7-3 to TRBJ2-3, with unresolved D. The CDR3 consists of 16 residues. CDR1 is SGHTA, CDR2 FQGTGA, per germline. The V end was cut by 0 bases, the J end by 0 bases, with 10 bases between. This CDR3 reads CASSLTSAYSTDTQYF. The CDR3 DNA reads TGTGCCAGCAGCTTAACGTCAGCCTATAGCACAGATACGCAGTATTTT.

The genes are TRBV7-9 and TRBJ2-5; 9 nucleotides align to TRBD1. CDR1 and CDR2 (germline): SEHNR, FQNEAQ (reference sequence). This CDR3 is 11 amino acids long. V shed 5 bases and J 13 bases; nucleotides not matched to a gene: 5. The CDR3 bases are TGTGCCAGCAGCATCGGACAGGGGCTGTACTTC. Translating gives CASSIGQGLYF.

The V call is TRBV5-5, the J call TRBJ2-7; no clear D gene. This CDR3 is built from 14 residues. The V gene lost 4 bases and the J gene lost 1 base, with 12 bases spanning the gap. The V gene's germline CDR1 is SGHKS and CDR2 YYEKEE (reference sequence). CDR3 DNA: TGTGCCAGCAGCACGCCGACACGTTCCTACGAGCAGTACTTC. It yields the protein CASSTPTRSYEQYF.

The chain links TRBV5-4 to TRBJ2-5; either TRBD1 or TRBD2 may fit D (6 bases each). Trimming pared 4 bases from V and 7 bases from J, leaving 17 bases between. The CDR3 spans 14 residues. The germline V gene encodes CDR1 SGHNT and CDR2 YYREEE (reference sequence). CDR3 bases: TGTGCCAGCAGCGGAACGGGGGCATACGGGACCCAGTACTTC. This sequence encodes CASSGTGAYGTQYF.

The J gene is TRBJ1-5, the V gene TRBV4-1; TRBD1 might be the D (6 bases). The V and J ends lost 5 bases and 7 bases respectively, with 12 bases between them. Germline V gene lookup returns CDR1 MGHRA and CDR2 YSYEKL. The CDR3 has 13 residues. The CDR3 DNA sequence: TGCGCCAGCAGCTTACAGGGCCAACAGCCCCAGCATTTT. Translating gives CASSLQGQQPQHF.

The chain joins TRBV29-1 to TRBJ2-7, with TRBD1 matching 9 bases. Germline loops: CDR1 SQVTM, CDR2 ANQGSEA. With 7 bases clipped from V and 2 bases from J, the junction kept 9 bases outside the gene matches. This CDR3 is 14 amino acids long. CDR3: CSAYSGTGTYEQYF. CDR3 sequence (DNA): TGCAGCGCCTATTCCGGGACAGGGACCTACGAGCAGTACTTC.

The chain couples TRBV15 to TRBJ1-5, with 10 nucleotides matching TRBD1. Germline V gene sequence: CDR1 LNHNV, CDR2 YYDKDF (reference sequence). This CDR3 contains 15 residues. V lost 0 bases to trimming and J lost 6 bases; unmatched junction nucleotides: 2. The CDR3 region is CATSRDGTGVQPQHF. CDR3 in DNA: TGTGCCACCAGCAGAGATGGGACAGGGGTTCAGCCCCAGCATTTT.

This clone has just a few counts. The V call is TRBV29-1, the J call TRBJ1-1; TRBD1 matches 8 bases. The V segment lost 6 bases and the J segment 11 bases; nucleotides outside the gene matches: 8. Germline V lookup: CDR1 SQVTM, CDR2 ANQGSEA. The CDR3 runs 11 residues. The CDR3 nucleotides are TGCAGCGTCGGACAGGGTACGTGGGCTTTCTTT. Amino acids: CSVGQGTWAFF.

The V call is TRBV11-2, the J call TRBJ1-5; D uncertain. CDR1 is SGHAT, CDR2 FQNNGV, per germline. The V end was cut by 0 bases, the J end by 5 bases, with 5 bases between. The CDR3 loop spans 13 amino acids. CDR3 loop: CASSLDRDQPQHF. For the CDR3, the DNA is TGTGCCAGCAGCTTAGACAGAGATCAGCCCCAGCATTTT. The variable domain in full, completed from reference TRBV11-2 and TRBJ1-5, reads EAGVAQSPRYKIIEKRQSVAFWCNPISGHATLYWYQQILGQGPKLLIQFQNNGVVDDSQLPKDRFSAERLKGVDSTLKIQPAKLEDSAVYLCASSLDRDQPQHFGDGTRLSIL.

This rearrangement joins TRBV10-3 to TRBJ1-2; 7 nucleotides match TRBD1. The CDR3 contains 13 residues. V dropped 6 bases and J dropped 0; count of bases not matched to a gene: 1. Per the germline V gene, CDR1 is ENHRY and CDR2 is SYGVKD. The CDR3 nucleotides are TGTGCCATCAGGGGGACAGCTAACTATGGCTACACCTTC. It is translated as CAIRGTANYGYTF.

This sequence joins TRBV18 and TRBJ2-3; 16 bases fit TRBD2. Trimming removed 6 bases from V and 3 bases from J; junction bases left unmatched: 6. CDR3 length: 17 amino acids. CDR1 is KGHSH and CDR2 is LQKENI in the germline V gene. The DNA for the CDR3 is TGTGCCAGCTCCCGTGGGACTAGCGGGAGGGCAACAGATACGCAGTATTTT. It specifies CASSRGTSGRATDTQYF.

Only one count was recorded for this clone. The V and J genes are TRBV7-2 and TRBJ2-5; D is possibly TRBD1 or TRBD2 (5 bases each). The germline V gene has CDR1 SGHTA and CDR2 FQGNSA. This CDR3 is 14 amino acids long. Trimming left V 2 bases short and J 7 bases short, with 14 bases between. The DNA for the CDR3 is TGTGCCAGCAGCTTAAATAGGGGAGAAGGGACCCAGTACTTC. Translation: CASSLNRGEGTQYF.